This T cell receptor (beta chain) stems from a study of Graves' ophthalmopathy and Graves' hyperthyroidism. This clonotype showed up just a few times. Its specificity is unknown. Uncontrolled infections, other autoimmune diseases, pregnancy or lactation barred patients from enrollment. Symptoms, serum thyroxine and TRAb, thyroid ultrasound, and orbital computed tomography formed the diagnostic basis. The CDR3 has 13 residues. J gave up 2 bases and V 8 bases, and 4 bases lay outside the gene matches. The germline CDR1 and CDR2 sequences are MNHEY and SMNVEV (reference sequence). General study results and limits: Blood also contained most of the expanded thyroid clonotypes above 0.001 frequency.

For repertoire sequencing, the TCR beta CDR3 regions were amplified from RNA transcripts. First-round RT-PCR employed HTBI primers, with a second-round multiplex PCR after it. TCRdb itself ran the multiplex PCR reads through MiXCR, one entry per CDR3 protein. The repertoire consists of around 1.1 million distinct CDR3 sequences, with about 40% occurring once and the leading ten covering over 8.5%. The sequence derives from an adult man with Graves' hyperthyroidism. The chain employs TRBV27 and TRBJ2-7; 9 positions agree with TRBD1. Material for sequencing was peripheral blood or thyroid tissue (not recorded which). CDR3 DNA sequence: TGTGCCAGCGGGACAGGGATCACCTACGAGCAGTACTTC. Translating gives CASGTGITYEQYF.